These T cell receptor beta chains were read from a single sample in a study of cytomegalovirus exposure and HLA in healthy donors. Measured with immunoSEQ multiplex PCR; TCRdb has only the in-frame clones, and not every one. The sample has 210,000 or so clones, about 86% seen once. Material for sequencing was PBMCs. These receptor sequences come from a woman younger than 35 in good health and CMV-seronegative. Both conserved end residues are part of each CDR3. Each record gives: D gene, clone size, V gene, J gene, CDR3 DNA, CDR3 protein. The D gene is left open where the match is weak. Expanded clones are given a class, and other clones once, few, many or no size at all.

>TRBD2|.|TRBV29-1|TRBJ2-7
TGCAGCGTGGGGGGGACTAGCACCTACGAGCAGTACTTC
CSVGGTSTYEQYF
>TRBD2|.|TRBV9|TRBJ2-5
TGTGCCAGCAGCGGACGACTAGCGGGAGGCGAACAAGAGACCCAGTACTTC
CASSGRLAGGEQETQYF
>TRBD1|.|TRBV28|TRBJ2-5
TGTGCCAGCAGTTGGAACGTAGGGACAGCTCAAGAGACCCAGTACTTC
CASSWNVGTAQETQYF
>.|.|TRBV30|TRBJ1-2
TGTGCCTGCTCAACCTTCGGTCGGGGCTATGGCTACACCTTC
CACSTFGRGYGYTF
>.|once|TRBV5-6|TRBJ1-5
TGTGCCAGCAGTTATCTAGGTAGCAATCAGCCCCAGCATTTT
CASSYLGSNQPQHF
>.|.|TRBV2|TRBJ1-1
TGTGCCAGCAGTGAAGTCAGGCTGAACACTGAAGCTTTCTTT
CASSEVRLNTEAFF
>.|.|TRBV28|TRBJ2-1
TGTGCCAGCACCTTAACAGGTAACTCCTACAATGAGCAGTTCTTC
CASTLTGNSYNEQFF
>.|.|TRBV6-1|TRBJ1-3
TGTGCCAGCAGCCCGACAGGAGACTCTGGAAACACCATATATTTT
CASSPTGDSGNTIYF
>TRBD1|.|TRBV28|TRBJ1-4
TGTGCCAGCAGATCAGGGGGTCGGTCTGAAAAACTGTTTTTT
CASRSGGRSEKLFF
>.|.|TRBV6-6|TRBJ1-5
TGTGCCAGCAGGGACACTGCCTATCAGCCCCAGCATTTT
CASRDTAYQPQHF
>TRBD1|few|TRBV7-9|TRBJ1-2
TGTGCCAGCAGCCCTCGACAGGGCCGTACCGTCTATGGCTACACCTTC
CASSPRQGRTVYGYTF
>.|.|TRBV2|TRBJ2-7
TGTGCCAGCAACTACGGGATTACCTACGAGCAGTACTTC
CASNYGITYEQYF
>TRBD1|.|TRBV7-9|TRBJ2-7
TGTGCCAGCAGCTTGGTGCAGGGGGCTGACGAGCAGTACTTC
CASSLVQGADEQYF
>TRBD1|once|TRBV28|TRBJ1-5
TGTGCCAGCAGTCCTAGGGGACAGGGTAGCAATCAGCCCCAGCATTTT
CASSPRGQGSNQPQHF
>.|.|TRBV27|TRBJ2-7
TGTGCCAGCAGTTGGCAGGGTGGTTCCTACGAGCAGTACTTC
CASSWQGGSYEQYF
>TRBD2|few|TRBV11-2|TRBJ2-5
TGTGCCAGCAGCTTGAGCGGGACGTATCAAGAGACCCAGTACTTC
CASSLSGTYQETQYF
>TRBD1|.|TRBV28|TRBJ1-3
TGTGCCAGCAGCGCAGGGGGCTTTGAAAACACCATATATTTT
CASSAGGFENTIYF
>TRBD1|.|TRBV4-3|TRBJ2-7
TGCGCCAGCAGCCAAGCCCGGACAGGGGGCTACGAGCAGTACTTC
CASSQARTGGYEQYF
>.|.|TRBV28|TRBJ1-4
TGTGCCAGCAGACCTGATCTGGAGGCCCGTGAAAAACTGTTTTTT
CASRPDLEAREKLFF
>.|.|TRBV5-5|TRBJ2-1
TGTGCCAGCAGCTCCGACTACCCGACAGGCTACAATGAGCAGTTCTTC
CASSSDYPTGYNEQFF
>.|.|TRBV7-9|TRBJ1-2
TGTGCCAGCAGCCCCCAAGGGGGAAACTATGGCTACACCTTC
CASSPQGGNYGYTF
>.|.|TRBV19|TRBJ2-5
TGTGCCAGTAGTATACAGGGTATAGAGACCCAGTACTTC
CASSIQGIETQYF
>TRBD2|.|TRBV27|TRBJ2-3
TGTGCCAGCAGTTTATCGTTGGGACTACCCTTTACGAGCACAGATACGCAGTATTTT
CASSLSLGLPFTSTDTQYF
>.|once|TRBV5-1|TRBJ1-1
TGCGCCAGCAGCTTGGCACAGGCGTTCACTGAAGCTTTCTTT
CASSLAQAFTEAFF
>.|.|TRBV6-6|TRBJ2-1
TGTGCCAGCAGTTACTCGCTAGAGGACAATGAGCAGTTCTTC
CASSYSLEDNEQFF
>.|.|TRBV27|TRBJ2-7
TGTGCCAGCAGTTCAATTGGGGGGACGGCGGACTACGAGCAGTACTTC
CASSSIGGTADYEQYF
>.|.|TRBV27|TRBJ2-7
TGTGCCAGCAGTTTATCGGGGCGTGGTCCCTACGAGCAGTACTTC
CASSLSGRGPYEQYF
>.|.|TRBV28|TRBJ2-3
TGTGCCAGCAGTATACCGGGACAAACGCAGTATTTT
CASSIPGQTQYF
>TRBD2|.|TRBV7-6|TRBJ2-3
TGTGCCAGCAGCATCCGACTAGCGGGAGACACAGATACGCAGTATTTT
CASSIRLAGDTDTQYF
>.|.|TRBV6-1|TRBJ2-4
TGTGCCAGCAGTAAGGGGGAAAACATTCAGTACTTC
CASSKGENIQYF
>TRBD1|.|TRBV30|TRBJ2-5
TGTGCCTGGAGCCCGACAGGGTCGAGCGAAGAGACCCAGTACTTC
CAWSPTGSSEETQYF